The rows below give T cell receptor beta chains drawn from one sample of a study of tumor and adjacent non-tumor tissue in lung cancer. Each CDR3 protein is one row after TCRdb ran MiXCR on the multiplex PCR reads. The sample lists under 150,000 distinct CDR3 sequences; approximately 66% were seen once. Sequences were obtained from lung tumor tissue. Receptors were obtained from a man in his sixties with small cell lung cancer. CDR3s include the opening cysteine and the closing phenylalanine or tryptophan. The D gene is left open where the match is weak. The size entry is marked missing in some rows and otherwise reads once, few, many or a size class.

DNA: TGCAGTGCTCGAATTGACTTTAGCGGGAGTGATGAGCAGTACTTC; CDR3: CSARIDFSGSDEQYF; size: .; J: TRBJ2-7; D: TRBD2; V: TRBV20-1
DNA: TGTGCCAGCAGTGCCCCTTTGGGGACAGGGGAGGTCTATGGCTACACCTTC; CDR3: CASSAPLGTGEVYGYTF; size: .; J: TRBJ1-2; D: TRBD1; V: TRBV6-1
DNA: TGTGCCAGCAGCTTAGGGGTAAAAGGGACCCAGTACTTC; CDR3: CASSLGVKGTQYF; size: .; J: TRBJ2-5; D: .; V: TRBV11-2
DNA: TGTGCTAGTGGCCACCGTGAAGATACGCAATATTTT; CDR3: CASGHREDTQYF; size: .; J: TRBJ2-3; D: .; V: TRBV12-5
DNA: TGTGCCAGCAGCTTTCAAGTGGGGGGCATAGGATTCGAAAATGAGCAGTTCTTC; CDR3: CASSFQVGGIGFENEQFF; size: .; J: TRBJ2-1; D: .; V: TRBV11-2
DNA: TGTTCCAGCAGCTTAGATGCGGGGGATCGGCAGTTCTTC; CDR3: CSSSLDAGDRQFF; size: .; J: TRBJ2-1; D: TRBD2; V: TRBV11-3
DNA: TGCAGTGCTAAAGCGGGAGGGAATGAAGAACTGTTTTTT; CDR3: CSAKAGGNEELFF; size: .; J: TRBJ1-4; D: .; V: TRBV20-1
DNA: TGTGCCAGCACCCTGGGCGGTGGAAATGAGCAGTTCTTC; CDR3: CASTLGGGNEQFF; size: few; J: TRBJ2-1; D: .; V: TRBV27
DNA: TGCGCCAGCAGCCAGACTAGCGGGAGAGACGATACGCAGTATTTT; CDR3: CASSQTSGRDDTQYF; size: few; J: TRBJ2-3; D: TRBD2; V: TRBV5-1
DNA: TGCAGTGCTAGAGAGGACGGCAATCAGCCCCAGCATTTT; CDR3: CSAREDGNQPQHF; size: few; J: TRBJ1-5; D: .; V: TRBV20-1
DNA: TGCAGTGTTAGAAAGGGACAGGGGGCGACCACTGAAGCTTTCTTT; CDR3: CSVRKGQGATTEAFF; size: .; J: TRBJ1-1; D: TRBD1; V: TRBV20-1
DNA: TGCAGTGCTAGTGGCGAGCGGGGCTACGAGCAGTACTTC; CDR3: CSASGERGYEQYF; size: .; J: TRBJ2-7; D: TRBD2; V: TRBV20-1
DNA: TGCGCCAGCAGCTTGGTAGGGACTTTCACTGAAACCCAGTACTTC; CDR3: CASSLVGTFTETQYF; size: few; J: TRBJ2-5; D: .; V: TRBV5-1
DNA: TGTGCCAGCAGCTTGAGGCTTAGCTCCTACAATGAGCAGTTCTTC; CDR3: CASSLRLSSYNEQFF; size: few; J: TRBJ2-1; D: .; V: TRBV5-6
DNA: TGTGCCAGCAGTTTAGAATATCAGACCCAGTACTTC; CDR3: CASSLEYQTQYF; size: few; J: TRBJ2-5; D: .; V: TRBV12-3/TRBV12-4
DNA: TGCGCCAGCAGCCCCTTGAACACCGGGGAGCTGTTTTTT; CDR3: CASSPLNTGELFF; size: few; J: TRBJ2-2; D: .; V: TRBV4-1
DNA: TGTAGTGCTAGAGATCTAGTGGGAGTTAGGGCAGATACGCAGTATTTT; CDR3: CSARDLVGVRADTQYF; size: .; J: TRBJ2-3; D: .; V: TRBV20-1
DNA: TGCGCCAGCAGCCAAGAACGAGTGAAGGGCGTCCTGACTTTC; CDR3: CASSQERVKGVLTF; size: .; J: TRBJ2-6; D: .; V: TRBV4-3
DNA: TGTGCCGGCAGCTCATCAGTAGGCGGGGGCTTCTACGAGCAGTACTTC; CDR3: CAGSSSVGGGFYEQYF; size: .; J: TRBJ2-7; D: .; V: TRBV11-2
DNA: TGTGCCAGCAGCTTAGACAGGGGTTCACCCCTCCACTTT; CDR3: CASSLDRGSPLHF; size: many; J: TRBJ1-6; D: .; V: TRBV11-2
DNA: TGTGCTAGCAGTTTCTCTAGCGACTATTGGGATACGCGGTATTTT; CDR3: CASSFSSDYWDTRYF; size: once; J: TRBJ2-3; D: .; V: TRBV6-5
DNA: TGTGCCAGCAGCTTAGATCCAGAGAGCGCGAACACCGGGGAGCTGTTTTTT; CDR3: CASSLDPESANTGELFF; size: many; J: TRBJ2-2; D: .; V: TRBV11-2
DNA: TGCAGTGCTGGAGATAGGATAGATTCACCCCTCCACTTT; CDR3: CSAGDRIDSPLHF; size: .; J: TRBJ1-6; D: .; V: TRBV20-1
DNA: TGTGCCAGTACCCCGGAGGCGGGACTCACAAACACCGGGGAGCTGTTTTTT; CDR3: CASTPEAGLTNTGELFF; size: many; J: TRBJ2-2; D: .; V: TRBV19
DNA: TGTGCCAGCAGCTTAGGGCAGCATGAGAGCCAGTACTTC; CDR3: CASSLGQHESQYF; size: .; J: TRBJ2-5; D: .; V: TRBV11-2
DNA: TGCAGCGTTTCGGAAGGAAGCTACGAGCAGTACTTC; CDR3: CSVSEGSYEQYF; size: few; J: TRBJ2-7; D: .; V: TRBV29-1
DNA: TGTGCCAGCAGGGCCCGAGCTTCGCCGGGGGAACTGTTTTTT; CDR3: CASRARASPGELFF; size: many; J: TRBJ1-4; D: .; V: TRBV11-1
DNA: TGTGTCAGCAGTGACTCTAGCGGGAGCGGGCAGTTCTTC; CDR3: CVSSDSSGSGQFF; size: .; J: TRBJ2-1; D: TRBD2; V: TRBV6-4
DNA: TGTGCCGGCAGTGAGAACAGCCCGCATCAGCCCCAGCATTTT; CDR3: CAGSENSPHQPQHF; size: .; J: TRBJ1-5; D: .; V: TRBV6-1
DNA: TGCGCCAGCAGCCACACTAGCCCCAGGACAGATACGCAGTATTTT; CDR3: CASSHTSPRTDTQYF; size: .; J: TRBJ2-3; D: .; V: TRBV5-1
DNA: TGTGCCAGTAGTATACGAGCGGGAGAAGATACGCAGAATTTT; CDR3: CASSIRAGEDTQNF; size: .; J: TRBJ2-3; D: TRBD2; V: TRBV19
DNA: TGTACCAGCAGCTTAGTGGCTAGCGGGAGCCTAGGGGGACAGTTCTTC; CDR3: CTSSLVASGSLGGQFF; size: .; J: TRBJ2-1; D: TRBD2; V: TRBV7-8
DNA: TGCAGTGCTAGATGGGGAGATGGAACCGGGGAGCTGTTTTTT; CDR3: CSARWGDGTGELFF; size: many; J: TRBJ2-2; D: .; V: TRBV20-1
DNA: TGTGCCACCGCACTGAACCTAGCGGAAGCTCCAAATGAGCAGTTCTTC; CDR3: CATALNLAEAPNEQFF; size: .; J: TRBJ2-1; D: TRBD2; V: TRBV10-3
DNA: TGTGCCATCAGTGAGTCTGAGACCGTAAGTAACAATGAGCAGTTCTTC; CDR3: CAISESETVSNNEQFF; size: few; J: TRBJ2-1; D: .; V: TRBV10-3
DNA: TGCAGCGTTGAAAAAGAGACGCAGTATTTT; CDR3: CSVEKETQYF; size: .; J: TRBJ2-3; D: .; V: TRBV29-1
DNA: TGTGCCAGCAGTGAAGGGCCAGCGGGATTCACAGATACGCAGTATTTT; CDR3: CASSEGPAGFTDTQYF; size: .; J: TRBJ2-3; D: TRBD2; V: TRBV6-4
DNA: TGTACCATCAGCTTAGGTCCCAGAACCTACGAGCAGTACTTC; CDR3: CTISLGPRTYEQYF; size: .; J: TRBJ2-7; D: .; V: TRBV11-3
DNA: TGTGTCAGCAGCTTAGAGGGCCGCCTCACCGGGGAGCTGTTTTTT; CDR3: CVSSLEGRLTGELFF; size: .; J: TRBJ2-2; D: .; V: TRBV11-3
DNA: TGCAGCGCGTTCATTAGCGGTAAAGAGACCCAGTGCTTC; CDR3: CSAFISGKETQCF; size: .; J: TRBJ2-5; D: .; V: TRBV29-1
DNA: TGTGCCAGCAGCGCGGGAGCGGACTACGGGCAGTACTTC; CDR3: CASSAGADYGQYF; size: .; J: TRBJ2-7; D: TRBD2; V: TRBV5-6